A single sample gave rise to the 20 T cell receptor beta chains below, sequenced in a study of T cells in Graves' hyperthyroidism and ophthalmopathy. Using RNA transcripts as the source, TCR beta CDR3 regions were amplified. First-round RT-PCR with HTBI primers amplified the TCR CDR3 region. One entry per CDR3 protein, called by TCRdb with MiXCR from the multiplex PCR reads. Seen here are approximately 620,000 distinct CDR3 sequences, approximately 15% observed once, and the top ten hold roughly 5.5%. Sequencing was performed on blood. These receptors were taken from a woman in her twenties or thirties with Graves' hyperthyroidism that later progressed to Graves' ophthalmopathy.

This sequence joins TRBV20-1 and TRBJ1-5; the D gene is possibly TRBD1 (5 bases). With 4 bases removed from V and 4 bases from J, the gap between germline ends came to 14 bases. Germline-derived CDR1 and CDR2 are DFQATT and SNEGSKA (reference sequence). This CDR3 contains 14 residues. The CDR3 protein is CSATMGPSNQPQHF. Here the CDR3 DNA reads TGCAGTGCTACTATGGGGCCCTCTAATCAGCCCCAGCATTTT.

This clonotype was found many times. This chain uses TRBV20-1 with TRBJ2-2; perhaps TRBD1 as D (5 bases). This CDR3 region has 13 residues. Germline-derived CDR1 and CDR2 are DFQATT and SNEGSKA (reference sequence). V gave up 5 bases and J gave up 5 bases, with 12 bases separating them. The chain's CDR3 is CSAHPPGTGELFF. In nucleotides, the CDR3 is TGCAGTGCTCACCCCCCAGGGACCGGGGAGCTGTTTTTT.

This clonotype was recorded at least ten times. This chain connects TRBV7-2 to TRBJ1-2; possibly TRBD1 for D (6 bases). Trimming removed 5 bases from V and 6 bases from J, with 13 bases in between. Germline V lookup: CDR1 SGHTA, CDR2 FQGNSA. This CDR3 is 13 amino acids long. As DNA, the CDR3 is TGTGCCAGCAGCCCTCAGGGGACCAATGGCTACACCTTC. Translated, it gives CASSPQGTNGYTF.

The chain links TRBV6-2 or TRBV6-3 to TRBJ2-3; D gene ambiguous. Germline CDR1 and CDR2: MNHEY and SVGEGT. The V gene lost 8 bases and the J gene lost 4 bases, with 19 bases spanning the gap. The CDR3 totals 15 residues. The CDR3 protein is CASLEKTSYADTQYF. CDR3 in DNA: TGTGCCAGCCTTGAAAAAACCAGTTACGCAGATACGCAGTATTTT.

Notes on this clonotype: Without the conserved terminal phenylalanine or tryptophan, this CDR3 likely stems from a read error. The chain links TRBV20-1 to TRBJ1-2, with 7 bases fitting TRBD1. CDR1 and CDR2 from the germline V gene are DFQATT and SNEGSKA (reference sequence). The V segment lost 4 bases and the J segment 3 bases; nucleotides outside the gene matches: 2. The CDR3 spans 12 residues. CDR3 coding DNA: TGCAGTGCTAATACAGGGGACTATGGCTACACCCTC. It is translated as CSANTGDYGYTL.

This clonotype was counted many times. The chain uses TRBV28 and TRBJ1-2; D may be TRBD1 (6 bases). Trimming left V 6 bases short and J 4 bases short, with 21 bases between. Germline loops: CDR1 MDHEN, CDR2 SYDVKM. This CDR3 spans 16 amino acids. The CDR3 reads CASSPPRGTGGYGYTF. CDR3 DNA sequence: TGTGCCAGCAGCCCACCCAGGGGTACCGGTGGCTATGGCTACACCTTC.

This clonotype was picked up many times. The rearrangement uses TRBV10-3 and TRBJ2-3; no reliable D call. Trimming pared 0 bases from V and 4 bases from J, leaving 11 bases between. This CDR3 is 15 amino acids long. CDR1 is ENHRY, CDR2 SYGVKD, per germline. CDR3 DNA sequence: TGTGCCATCAGTGAGTCGACTGCTTGGGCAGATACGCAGTATTTT. Translation gives CAISESTAWADTQYF.

This clonotype has ten or more counts. This chain connects TRBV28 to TRBJ1-1; 10 bases map to TRBD1. Germline-derived CDR1 and CDR2 are MDHEN and SYDVKM. V shed 3 bases and J 6 bases; nucleotides not matched to a gene: 10. The CDR3 runs 16 residues. The CDR3 here is CASSFRGQGNRAEAFF. CDR3 bases: TGTGCCAGCAGTTTTAGGGGACAGGGGAACCGCGCTGAAGCTTTCTTT.

At least ten counts were recorded for this clonotype. The chain recombines TRBV6-5 with TRBJ2-1, with 12 bases identical to TRBD2. The germline gives CDR1 MNHEY, CDR2 SVGAGI. The CDR3 contains 16 residues. Trimming at V came to 5 bases and at J to 9 bases, leaving 11 bases not matched to a gene. The CDR3 bases are TGTGCCAGCAGTAACCCGAGACTAGCGGGAGTAAGTGAGCAGTTCTTC. This translates into CASSNPRLAGVSEQFF.

In the case of this clonotype: This may be a read error, as it is one base from a much larger clone. The chain employs TRBV6-2 or TRBV6-3 and TRBJ2-2, with D possibly called TRBD1 or TRBD2 (5 bases each). Germline CDR1 MNHEY, CDR2 SVGEGT. CDR3 length equals 12 residues. The CDR3 DNA reads TGTGCCAGCGGCAGGGCATACGGGGTGCTGTTTTTT. This sequence encodes CASGRAYGVLFF.

This clonotype was seen repeatedly, ten times or more. This chain uses TRBV20-1 with TRBJ2-1, with 12 bases lining up with TRBD2. Germline CDR1 reads DFQATT; CDR2 reads SNEGSKA (reference sequence). V was pared by 8 bases and J by 5 bases, with 10 bases of the junction left unmatched. This CDR3 is built from 15 residues. The CDR3 nucleotides read TGCAGTTCCCGGACTAGCGGGAACCTAAACAATGAGCAGTTCTTC. Its translation: CSSRTSGNLNNEQFF.

Many counts were recorded for this clonotype. The CDR3 DNA reads TGTGCCTGGAGTGTCGGCGGCACAACTAATGAAAAACTGTTTTTT. Its protein product is CAWSVGGTTNEKLFF. The genes are TRBV30 and TRBJ1-4, with D unresolved. Germline CDR1 GTSNPN, CDR2 SVGIG (reference sequence). V lost 0 bases, J lost 0 bases, and 8 bases lay in between. The CDR3 loop spans 15 amino acids. Together with reference TRBV30 and TRBJ1-4, the CDR3 gives the full variable domain: SQTIHQWPATLVQPVGSPLSLECTVEGTSNPNLYWYRQAAGRGLQLLFYSVGIGQISSEVPQNLSASRPQDRQFILSSKKLLLSDSGFYLCAWSVGGTTNEKLFFGSGTQLSVL.

This sequence joins TRBV12-3 or TRBV12-4 and TRBJ2-2; a weak D match, TRBD2 (5 bases). V was cut by 5 bases and J by 6 bases, with 13 bases left in between. The CDR3 loop spans 14 amino acids. The CDR3 DNA sequence: TGTGCCAGCAGTCACGGGGAGAAAGCCGGGGAGCTGTTTTTT. As protein: CASSHGEKAGELFF.

The chain joins TRBV11-3 to TRBJ2-2; 10 nucleotides match TRBD1. CDR1 is SGHNT and CDR2 is YENEEA in the germline V gene. V lost 5 bases to trimming and J lost 7 bases; unmatched junction nucleotides: 10. There are 16 residues in the CDR3. In nucleotides, the CDR3 is TGTGCCAGCAGCCATTGGAGACAGGGGGCCCACGGGGAGCTGTTTTTT. Translation: CASSHWRQGAHGELFF. Drawing the rest from reference TRBV11-3 and TRBJ2-2, the complete variable domain is EAGVVQSPRYKIIEKKQPVAFWCNPISGHNTLYWYLQNLGQGPELLIRYENEEAVDDSQLPKDRFSAERLKGVDSTLKIQPAELGDSAVYLCASSHWRQGAHGELFFGEGSRLTVL.

This clonotype was recorded at least ten times. This chain uses TRBV20-1 with TRBJ2-1; TRBD2 might be the D (6 bases). There are 15 residues in the CDR3. Germline CDR1 DFQATT, CDR2 SNEGSKA (reference sequence). The V and J ends lost 5 bases and 7 bases respectively, with 21 bases between them. In DNA, the CDR3 is TGCAGTGCTCCCGGGAGTGCGGGGCAGCTGAATGAGCAGTTCTTC. Its translation is CSAPGSAGQLNEQFF.

CDR3: CASSLGQGNNQPQHF. The CDR3 region has the DNA TGCGCCAGCAGCTTAGGACAGGGAAACAATCAGCCCCAGCATTTT. This chain uses TRBV5-1 with TRBJ1-5; 8 bases align to TRBD1. The J segment lost 3 bases and the V segment lost 2 bases, leaving 4 bases of the junction unmatched. CDR1 and CDR2 from the germline V gene are SGHRS and YFSETQ. The length of the CDR3 is 15 residues.

The gene calls are TRBV29-1 and TRBJ2-5, with D possibly TRBD1 on 5 matching bases. There are 12 residues in the CDR3. Trimming left V 0 bases short and J 13 bases short, with 15 bases between. Germline CDR1 SQVTM, CDR2 ANQGSEA. The chain's CDR3 is CSVEEFQGRVYF. The CDR3 DNA is TGCAGCGTTGAAGAATTCCAGGGAAGGGTGTACTTC. The whole variable domain, remainder taken from reference TRBV29-1 and TRBJ2-5, is SAVISQKPSRDICQRGTSLTIQCQVDSQVTMMFWYRQQPGQSLTLIATANQGSEATYESGFVIDKFPISRPNLTFSTLTVSNMSPEDSSIYLCSVEEFQGRVYFGPGTRLLVL.

There are many counts of this clonotype. V is TRBV3-1 and J is TRBJ1-1, with unresolved D. This CDR3 has 12 amino acids. Trimming took off 1 base at V and 2 bases at J, with 2 bases between the two ends. Germline V lookup: CDR1 LGHDT, CDR2 YNNKEL (reference sequence). The CDR3 loop reads CASSQANTEAFF. The DNA for the CDR3 is TGTGCCAGCAGCCAAGCTAACACTGAAGCTTTCTTT. Together with reference TRBV3-1 and TRBJ1-1, the CDR3 gives the full variable domain: DTAVSQTPKYLVTQMGNDKSIKCEQNLGHDTMYWYKQDSKKFLKIMFSYNNKELIINETVPNRFSPKSPDKAHLNLHINSLELGDSAVYFCASSQANTEAFFGQGTRLTVV.

The chain combines TRBV20-1 with TRBJ2-4, with D perhaps TRBD2 (6 bases). V was shortened by 3 bases and J by 8 bases, with 8 bases between the two germline ends. This CDR3 has 11 residues. The V gene's germline CDR1 is DFQATT and CDR2 SNEGSKA (reference sequence). The CDR3 region is CSARGGDIQYF. The CDR3 DNA reads as TGCAGTGCTAGGGGCGGGGACATTCAGTACTTC.

This clonotype was recorded a few times. The chain joins TRBV6-2 or TRBV6-3 to TRBJ2-3; 7 nucleotides line up with TRBD1. The J segment lost 5 bases and the V segment lost 0 bases, leaving 8 bases of the junction unmatched. The germline gives CDR1 MNHEY, CDR2 SVGEGT. The CDR3 runs 16 residues. In DNA form, the CDR3 reads TGTGCCAGCAGTTACTCTATTACAGGGGATAGAGATACGCAGTATTTT. Translation: CASSYSITGDRDTQYF.